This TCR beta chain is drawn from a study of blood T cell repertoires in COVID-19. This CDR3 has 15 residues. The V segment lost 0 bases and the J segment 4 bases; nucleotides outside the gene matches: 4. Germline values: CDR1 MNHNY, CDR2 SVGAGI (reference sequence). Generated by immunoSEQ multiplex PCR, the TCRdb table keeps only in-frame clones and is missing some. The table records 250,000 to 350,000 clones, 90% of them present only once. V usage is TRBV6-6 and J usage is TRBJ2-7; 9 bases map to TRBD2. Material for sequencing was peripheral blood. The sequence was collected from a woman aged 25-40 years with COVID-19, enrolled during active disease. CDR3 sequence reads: CASSYSGSGSYEQYF. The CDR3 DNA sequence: TGTGCCAGCAGTTACTCAGGTAGCGGGAGTTACGAGCAGTACTTC.